The 17 T cell receptor beta chains reported below all come from one sample, sequenced in a study of identical twins. MiXCR, run by TCRdb on the 5' RACE reads, gives a single entry per CDR3 protein. The table includes around 490,000 distinct CDR3 sequences, roughly 13% detected once. The same data also contributed to another study, on yellow fever vaccine responses in identical twins.

Sequenced material: CD4+ T cells sorted from blood. The receptor set was obtained from a woman aged 18-29 years in good health.

This sequence joins TRBV29-1 and TRBJ1-4; D is possibly TRBD1 (6 bases). Germline V CDR1 and CDR2: SQVTM, ANQGSEA. Trimming removed 5 bases from V and 1 base from J, with 14 bases in between. This CDR3 has 15 amino acids. The CDR3 nucleotides read TGCAGCGTTAAGTACGGGACAAAAACTAATGAAAAACTGTTTTTT. It is translated as CSVKYGTKTNEKLFF.

In this sample, this clonotype turned up a few times. CDR3 in amino acids: CAISETSYEQYF. The CDR3 DNA reads TGTGCCATCAGTGAAACTAGCTACGAGCAGTACTTC. The rearrangement uses TRBV10-3 and TRBJ2-7; tentatively, D is TRBD2 (5 bases). Germline V gives CDR1 ENHRY, CDR2 SYGVKD. V was trimmed by 3 bases and J by 3 bases, leaving 6 bases between them. CDR3 length: 12 residues.

The V call is TRBV7-2, the J call TRBJ2-7; no definite D call. V was trimmed by 1 base and J by 0 bases, leaving 16 bases between them. This CDR3 spans 17 amino acids. Germline V gene sequence: CDR1 SGHTA, CDR2 FQGNSA. The CDR3 DNA sequence: TGTGCCAGCAGCTTAGTCGGAAAGTTGGGGATCTCCTACGAGCAGTACTTC. It encodes CASSLVGKLGISYEQYF.

A few counts support this clonotype. The V call is TRBV7-9, the J call TRBJ2-7; perhaps TRBD2 as D (5 bases). The germline gives CDR1 SEHNR, CDR2 FQNEAQ (reference sequence). The CDR3 covers 14 residues. Trimming stripped 5 bases from V and 3 bases from J, with 14 bases between. CDR3 amino acids: CASSHEMRVYEQYF. The CDR3 region has the DNA TGTGCCAGCAGCCACGAAATGCGGGTCTACGAGCAGTACTTC.

Many counts were recorded for this clonotype. This chain joins TRBV20-1 and TRBJ2-1; perhaps TRBD2 as D (6 bases). This CDR3 contains 14 residues. Germline lookup yields CDR1 DFQATT and CDR2 SNEGSKA (reference sequence). V lost 5 bases, J lost 3 bases, and 14 bases lay in between. In DNA, the CDR3 is TGCAGTGCTCCTCGGGAGAATGGCTACAATGAGCAGTTCTTC. This encodes CSAPRENGYNEQFF.

V gene TRBV20-1 combines with J gene TRBJ2-5; 9 nucleotides align to TRBD1. This CDR3 region has 15 residues. Germline loops: CDR1 DFQATT, CDR2 SNEGSKA (reference sequence). Trimming cost V 1 base and J 1 base; bases outside gene matches: 4. CDR3 loop: CSARVTGGRQETQYF. The CDR3 DNA sequence: TGCAGTGCTAGAGTTACAGGGGGCCGCCAAGAGACCCAGTACTTC.

This clonotype was seen more than once but under ten times. The V call is TRBV7-2, the J call TRBJ2-7; D could derive from TRBD1 or TRBD2 (5 bases each). The CDR3 is 16 residues long. V lost 2 bases to trimming and J lost 0 bases, with 14 bases between them. CDR1 is SGHTA, CDR2 FQGNSA, per germline. The CDR3 DNA reads as TGTGCCAGCAGCTTAACGTGGGACCTGAGCTCCTACGAGCAGTACTTC. This codes for CASSLTWDLSSYEQYF.

The chain links TRBV20-1 to TRBJ2-3; possible D gene TRBD2, 5 bases. The CDR3 runs to 13 residues. Germline V gives CDR1 DFQATT, CDR2 SNEGSKA (reference sequence). Between the trimmed V and J ends, which lost 2 bases and 3 bases, there was a span of 9 bases. The CDR3 DNA sequence: TGCAGTGCTAGATGGGCGGGTACAGATACGCAGTATTTT. Amino acid sequence: CSARWAGTDTQYF.

Ten or more counts support this clonotype. The chain couples TRBV5-1 to TRBJ2-2; 10 nucleotides match TRBD2. Germline V lookup: CDR1 SGHRS, CDR2 YFSETQ. Germline trimming cut 6 bases from V and 4 bases from J; bases unmatched to any gene: 3. The CDR3 is made up of 14 amino acids. The CDR3 nucleotides are TGCGCCAGCATAGGGACTAGCGCCACCGGGGAGCTGTTTTTT. Its protein product is CASIGTSATGELFF.

The sample holds a few counts of this clonotype. The chain links TRBV13 to TRBJ2-5; D ambiguous. The CDR3 is 16 residues long. The V end lost 2 bases, the J end lost 1 base, and 14 bases lay between the germline ends. CDR1 and CDR2 (germline): PRHDT, FYEKMQ (reference sequence). The CDR3 loop reads CASSLQATSFQETQYF. The CDR3 region has the DNA TGTGCCAGCAGCTTACAGGCTACCAGTTTCCAAGAGACCCAGTACTTC.

This clonotype was counted at least ten times. The rearrangement joins TRBV5-1 to TRBJ2-7, with 7 bases fitting TRBD1. This CDR3 region has 16 residues. V shed 0 bases and J 0 bases; nucleotides not matched to a gene: 6. The germline gives CDR1 SGHRS, CDR2 YFSETQ. The CDR3 reads CASSLVGTVSSYEQYF. Here the CDR3 DNA reads TGCGCCAGCAGCTTGGTGGGGACAGTAAGCTCCTACGAGCAGTACTTC.

This clonotype occurred a few times. The chain combines TRBV7-3 with TRBJ2-1, with D possibly being TRBD1 (6 bases). Between the trimmed V and J ends, which lost 5 bases and 0 bases, there was a span of 11 bases. The CDR3 sequence is 15 residues long. Germline V gene sequence: CDR1 SGHTA, CDR2 FQGTGA. CDR3 amino acids: CASSPKTGSYNEQFF. For the CDR3, the DNA is TGTGCCAGCAGCCCGAAGACAGGCTCCTACAATGAGCAGTTCTTC.

This clonotype was counted a few times. The CDR3 DNA is TGCAGCGGAGGGGACGGTAGCAGAGGGGCGCAGTTCTTC. Translated, it gives CSGGDGSRGAQFF. The chain has TRBV29-1 and TRBJ2-1; D may be TRBD1 or TRBD2 (5 bases each). Trimming stripped 7 bases from V and 12 bases from J, with 22 bases between. The CDR3 is 13 amino acids. Germline CDR1 reads SQVTM; CDR2 reads ANQGSEA.

The chain has TRBV12-3 or TRBV12-4 and TRBJ2-7; 11 nucleotides match TRBD2. This CDR3 comprises 17 residues. The ends lost 3 bases at V and 3 bases at J; junction bases unmatched: 10. The CDR3 is CASSFSTGLAADYEQYF. In DNA, the CDR3 is TGTGCCAGCAGTTTTTCAACGGGACTAGCGGCCGACTACGAGCAGTACTTC.

This clonotype was counted only a few times. The chain is built from TRBV7-2 and TRBJ2-7, with 11 bases identical to TRBD2. The germline gives CDR1 SGHTA, CDR2 FQGNSA. Trimming removed 3 bases from V and 0 bases from J; junction bases left unmatched: 4. The CDR3 runs 16 residues. Here the CDR3 reads CASSFVAGGFSYEQYF. In DNA form, the CDR3 reads TGTGCCAGCAGCTTCGTAGCGGGAGGGTTCTCCTACGAGCAGTACTTC.

This clonotype was seen at least ten times. The V call is TRBV6-2 or TRBV6-3, the J call TRBJ2-1; 14 bases align to TRBD2. The germline V gene has CDR1 MNHEY and CDR2 SVGEGT. CDR3 size: 19 residues. Losses at the gene ends were 7 bases for V and 0 bases for J; bases not matched to a gene: 11. DNA of the CDR3: TGTGCCAGCACCCACGGGACTAGCGGGAGCAAGGGCTCCTACAATGAGCAGTTCTTC. Translation gives CASTHGTSGSKGSYNEQFF.

The chain employs TRBV5-4 and TRBJ2-5; D call uncertain. This CDR3 has 14 amino acids. CDR1 is SGHNT, CDR2 YYREEE, per germline (reference sequence). Deletions cut 4 bases from V and 1 base from J, with 11 bases between. The CDR3 loop reads CASSMRRSQETQYF. CDR3 nucleotides: TGTGCCAGCAGCATGCGACGTTCCCAAGAGACCCAGTACTTC. The whole variable domain, remainder taken from reference TRBV5-4 and TRBJ2-5, is ETGVTQSPTHLIKTRGQQVTLRCSSQSGHNTVSWYQQALGQGPQFIFQYYREEENGRGNFPPRFSGLQFPNYSSELNVNALELDDSALYLCASSMRRSQETQYFGPGTRLLVL.